Listed below are T cell receptor beta chains from one sample, sequenced in a study of blood T cell repertoires in COVID-19. The data were produced by immunoSEQ multiplex PCR, yet TCRdb's version contains in-frame clones alone and is incomplete. The sample yields 30,000 to 40,000 clones, roughly 75% seen once. Sequencing used peripheral blood. The receptors originated from an elderly man with active or convalescent COVID-19. Both conserved end residues are part of each CDR3. D genes are given only for firm matches. Rows may omit the clone size; those that give it use once, few, many or a size class.

DNA,CDR3,size,D,V,J
TGTGCCAGCAGCTTGAGGCAGGGGCCGAATTCACCCCTCCACTTT,CASSLRQGPNSPLHF,NA,NA,TRBV5-8,TRBJ1-6
TGTGCCAGCAGTTTACGGTCGCTAGCGAGATACGAGCAGTACTTC,CASSLRSLARYEQYF,NA,NA,TRBV28,TRBJ2-7
TGTGCCACCAAACGGGGACAGGGGGGTGAGCAGTACTTC,CATKRGQGGEQYF,few,TRBD1,TRBV13,TRBJ2-7
TGTGCCAGCAGCCCTAGCGGAACTGAGGTCTACAATGAGCAGTTCTTC,CASSPSGTEVYNEQFF,few,TRBD2,TRBV13,TRBJ2-1
TGTGCCAGCAGTCCCCTAATGACAGGGGAAGGAAACACCATATATTTT,CASSPLMTGEGNTIYF,NA,TRBD1,TRBV28,TRBJ1-3
TGTGCCAGCAGCTTATCGGGGGACGGCTACACCTTC,CASSLSGDGYTF,NA,NA,TRBV11-2,TRBJ1-2
TGTGCCTGGCAGGCAAGCTATGGCTACACCTTC,CAWQASYGYTF,medium-sized,NA,TRBV30,TRBJ1-2
TGTGCCAGCAGTGACAGGGAACCCTACAATGAGCAGTTCTTC,CASSDREPYNEQFF,NA,TRBD1,TRBV6-2/TRBV6-3,TRBJ2-1
TGTGCCAGCAGCGTACCGCGGGAGGGCCGCGGGGAGCTGTTTTTT,CASSVPREGRGELFF,NA,TRBD2,TRBV9,TRBJ2-2
TGTGCCAGCAGCCAGGAACTAGCGGGAGGGCTTGGCGGGGAGCTGTTTTTT,CASSQELAGGLGGELFF,NA,TRBD2,TRBV3-1/TRBV3-2,TRBJ2-2
TGTGCCAGCAGCTTGGCCGGTGGACAGGGGCGTCCCGAGCAGTACTTC,CASSLAGGQGRPEQYF,NA,TRBD1,TRBV5-4,TRBJ2-7
TGTGCCAGCAGCTCACAGGCTGGGCAAGAGACCCAGTACTTC,CASSSQAGQETQYF,NA,NA,TRBV9,TRBJ2-5
TGTGCCACCTCGCGTTTCAGGGGGGAGGACACTGAAGCTTTCTTT,CATSRFRGEDTEAFF,once,TRBD1,TRBV24-1,TRBJ1-1
TGTGCCAGCAGGGGAGGTCCAGGGGGCGCCGGCGGGGAGCTGTTTTTT,CASRGGPGGAGGELFF,NA,TRBD1,TRBV7-2,TRBJ2-2
TGTGCCAGCAGTTATAGGGGGCTCCCAAATGAAAAACTGTTTTTT,CASSYRGLPNEKLFF,NA,TRBD1,TRBV6-6,TRBJ1-4
TGTGCCAGTTTAGACCCGGGACAGGGGGCGAGATTAGATCAGCCCCAGCATTTT,CASLDPGQGARLDQPQHF,NA,TRBD1,TRBV28,TRBJ1-5
TGTGCCAGCAGTCTCCAGGGGGTTTGGGAGCAGTACTTC,CASSLQGVWEQYF,NA,TRBD1,TRBV27,TRBJ2-7
TGTGCCAGCAGCCCTCCTATCGATGAGCAGTTCTTC,CASSPPIDEQFF,NA,NA,TRBV21-1,TRBJ2-1
TGTGCCAGCAGCCGGCTAGCGGGGGGCCCCTCTAACACCGGGGAGCTGTTTTTT,CASSRLAGGPSNTGELFF,once,TRBD2,TRBV7-6,TRBJ2-2
TGCAGTGCTAGTCCTATCCTCTCTGGGGCCAAGGGGGAGCTGTTTTTT,CSASPILSGAKGELFF,few,NA,TRBV20-1,TRBJ2-2
TGTGCCAGCAGCTTCGGACAGGGGGTATACGAGCAGTACTTC,CASSFGQGVYEQYF,NA,TRBD1,TRBV5-5,TRBJ2-7
TGTGCCAGCTCACCCGAACCCAGTTGGAGCAATCAGCCCCAGCATTTT,CASSPEPSWSNQPQHF,few,NA,TRBV18,TRBJ1-5
TGTGCCAGCAGCCCCCGACAGAGCTCCTACAATGAGCAGTTCTTC,CASSPRQSSYNEQFF,NA,NA,TRBV7-3,TRBJ2-1
TGTGCCAGCAGCCCCGGACGGGATACTGAAGCTTTCTTT,CASSPGRDTEAFF,NA,NA,TRBV11-2,TRBJ1-1
TGTGCCAGCAGCTTAGGGCGGGAGACCCAGTACTTC,CASSLGRETQYF,NA,NA,TRBV7-9,TRBJ2-5
TGTGCCAGCAGTGTCTTAGGGACAGGGCTGAACACTGAAGCTTTCTTT,CASSVLGTGLNTEAFF,few,TRBD1,TRBV6-1,TRBJ1-1
TGCGCCAGCTTCCGGAGGAAAGGACGATATAGCAATCAGCCCCAGCATTTT,CASFRRKGRYSNQPQHF,NA,NA,TRBV5-1,TRBJ1-5
TGCGCCAGCAGCATAGCTACAGATACGCAGTATTTT,CASSIATDTQYF,NA,NA,TRBV5-1,TRBJ2-3
TGTGCCAGCAGATACAGGGGGCTCTTATATAATTCACCCCTCCACTTT,CASRYRGLLYNSPLHF,NA,TRBD1,TRBV2,TRBJ1-6
TGCGCCAGCAGCCCGGGACTAGCGGAGTACAATGAGCAGTTCTTC,CASSPGLAEYNEQFF,NA,TRBD2,TRBV4-1,TRBJ2-1
TGCGCCAGCAGTCCTCCAGGGTTCTCCTCACCCCTCCACTTT,CASSPPGFSSPLHF,once,NA,TRBV10-1,TRBJ1-6
TGTGCCAGCAGCTTTCTTGGGGCAGCTAGCAATCAGCCCCAGCATTTT,CASSFLGAASNQPQHF,NA,NA,TRBV27,TRBJ1-5
TGTGCCAGCAGTTCATGGGACAGGGACTATGGCTACACCTTC,CASSSWDRDYGYTF,NA,TRBD1,TRBV28,TRBJ1-2
TGTGCCAGTAGTATCACTAGCGGGAAGGCTACGCAGTATTTT,CASSITSGKATQYF,NA,TRBD2,TRBV19,TRBJ2-3
TGTGCCAGCAGCTTGGGTTTTGGACAGGGGGCGATTGAGCAGTACTTC,CASSLGFGQGAIEQYF,NA,TRBD1,TRBV7-9,TRBJ2-7
TGTGCCAGCAGTATCTCCGGGGACAATGAGCAGTTCTTC,CASSISGDNEQFF,NA,NA,TRBV25-1,TRBJ2-1
TGTGCCAGCAGTTACTCGAGGACTAACACCGGGGAGCTGTTTTTT,CASSYSRTNTGELFF,NA,NA,TRBV6-5,TRBJ2-2
TGTGCCAGCCATGCCCCCGGGACAGGGATCGATCAGCCCCAGCATTTT,CASHAPGTGIDQPQHF,NA,TRBD1,TRBV19,TRBJ1-5
TGTGCCAGCAGCCAAGAAGCGGGGTTTAGCACAGATACGCAGTATTTT,CASSQEAGFSTDTQYF,NA,TRBD2,TRBV14,TRBJ2-3
TGTGCCAGCAACTTCCTGCGTGGTCCGGGGGAGCAGTACTTC,CASNFLRGPGEQYF,NA,NA,TRBV5-6,TRBJ2-7
TGTGCCAGTAGCCTAGCGGGGGGAGCGGGGGCACACAATGAGCAGTTCTTC,CASSLAGGAGAHNEQFF,NA,TRBD2,TRBV19,TRBJ2-1
TGTGCCAGCAGCTTAGTGCCCGGAGGACAGGGTTTTAATTCACCCCTCCACTTT,CASSLVPGGQGFNSPLHF,NA,TRBD1,TRBV7-6,TRBJ1-6
TGTGCCAGCACCGGTAGCAATCAGCCCCAGCATTTT,CASTGSNQPQHF,once,NA,TRBV28,TRBJ1-5
TGTGCCAGCAGCTTAGGGGACTTGATCGAGCAGTACTTC,CASSLGDLIEQYF,once,NA,TRBV11-2,TRBJ2-7
TGTGCCAGCAGTCAACTAGCGAGTTCCTACAATGAGCAGTTCTTC,CASSQLASSYNEQFF,few,TRBD2,TRBV3-1/TRBV3-2,TRBJ2-1
TGTGCCAGCAGTTACTCGGGGCAGACTCTCGGAGGCTACACCTTC,CASSYSGQTLGGYTF,NA,NA,TRBV6-5,TRBJ1-2
TGTGCCAGCAGCTCAGGGGGCTGGACTGAAGCTTTCTTT,CASSSGGWTEAFF,NA,TRBD1,TRBV7-9,TRBJ1-1
TGTGCCAGCACCCGGGGACAGGGATTCGCCGGGGAGCTGTTTTTT,CASTRGQGFAGELFF,NA,TRBD1,TRBV9,TRBJ2-2
TGTGCCAGCAGCGGCGGACTAGCGGGGTTCGATACGCAGTATTTT,CASSGGLAGFDTQYF,once,TRBD2,TRBV9,TRBJ2-3
TGTGCCAGCAGCCCCCCCCGGGGGGGAATGAACACTGAAGCTTTCTTT,CASSPPRGGMNTEAFF,few,NA,TRBV11-2,TRBJ1-1
TGCGCCAGCAGCCAACCGGGACTAGCGGGGGGGCCTGGCAAAAACATTCAGTACTTC,CASSQPGLAGGPGKNIQYF,NA,TRBD2,TRBV4-1,TRBJ2-4